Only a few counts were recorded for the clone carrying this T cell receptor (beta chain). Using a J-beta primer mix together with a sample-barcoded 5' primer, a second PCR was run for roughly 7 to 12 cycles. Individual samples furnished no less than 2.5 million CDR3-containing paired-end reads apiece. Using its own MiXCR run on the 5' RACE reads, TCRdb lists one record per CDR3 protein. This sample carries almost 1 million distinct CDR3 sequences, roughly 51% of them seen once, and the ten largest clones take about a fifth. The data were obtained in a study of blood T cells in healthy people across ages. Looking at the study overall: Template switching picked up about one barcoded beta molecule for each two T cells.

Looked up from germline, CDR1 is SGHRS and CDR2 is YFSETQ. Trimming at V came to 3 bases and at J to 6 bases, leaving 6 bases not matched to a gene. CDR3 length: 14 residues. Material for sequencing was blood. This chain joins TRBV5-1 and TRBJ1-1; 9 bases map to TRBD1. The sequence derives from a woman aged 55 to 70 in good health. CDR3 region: CASSWGQGKSEAFF. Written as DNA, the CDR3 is TGCGCCAGCAGCTGGGGACAGGGTAAATCTGAAGCTTTCTTT.